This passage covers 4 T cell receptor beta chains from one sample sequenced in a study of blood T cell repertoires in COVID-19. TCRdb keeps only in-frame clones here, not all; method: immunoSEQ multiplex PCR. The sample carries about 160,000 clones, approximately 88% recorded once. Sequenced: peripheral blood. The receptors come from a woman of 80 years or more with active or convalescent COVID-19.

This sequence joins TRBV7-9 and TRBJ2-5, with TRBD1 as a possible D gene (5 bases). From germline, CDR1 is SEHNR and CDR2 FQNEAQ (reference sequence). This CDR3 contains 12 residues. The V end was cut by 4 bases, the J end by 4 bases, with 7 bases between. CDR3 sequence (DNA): TGTGCCAGCAGCTACCAGGGAGAGACCCAGTACTTC. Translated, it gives CASSYQGETQYF.

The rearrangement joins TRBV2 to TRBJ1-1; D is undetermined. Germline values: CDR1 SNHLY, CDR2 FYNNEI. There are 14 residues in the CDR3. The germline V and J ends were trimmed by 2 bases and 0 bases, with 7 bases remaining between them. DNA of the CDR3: TGTGCCAGCAGTGAATGGCGGTTGAACACTGAAGCTTTCTTT. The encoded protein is CASSEWRLNTEAFF.

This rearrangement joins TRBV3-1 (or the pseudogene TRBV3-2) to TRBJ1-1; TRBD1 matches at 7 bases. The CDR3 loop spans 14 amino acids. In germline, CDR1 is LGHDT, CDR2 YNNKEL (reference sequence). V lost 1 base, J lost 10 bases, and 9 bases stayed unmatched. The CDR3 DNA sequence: TGTGCCAGCAGCCAAGGTGGTCCAGGGGGGCGAGCTTTCTTT. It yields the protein CASSQGGPGGRAFF.

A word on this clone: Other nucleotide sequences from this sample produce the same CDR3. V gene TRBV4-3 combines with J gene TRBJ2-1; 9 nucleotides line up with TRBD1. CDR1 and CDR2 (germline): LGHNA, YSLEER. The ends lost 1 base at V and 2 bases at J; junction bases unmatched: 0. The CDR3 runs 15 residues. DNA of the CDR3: TGCGCCAGCAGCCAAGGACAGGGGGCCTACAATGAGCAGTTCTTC. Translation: CASSQGQGAYNEQFF.